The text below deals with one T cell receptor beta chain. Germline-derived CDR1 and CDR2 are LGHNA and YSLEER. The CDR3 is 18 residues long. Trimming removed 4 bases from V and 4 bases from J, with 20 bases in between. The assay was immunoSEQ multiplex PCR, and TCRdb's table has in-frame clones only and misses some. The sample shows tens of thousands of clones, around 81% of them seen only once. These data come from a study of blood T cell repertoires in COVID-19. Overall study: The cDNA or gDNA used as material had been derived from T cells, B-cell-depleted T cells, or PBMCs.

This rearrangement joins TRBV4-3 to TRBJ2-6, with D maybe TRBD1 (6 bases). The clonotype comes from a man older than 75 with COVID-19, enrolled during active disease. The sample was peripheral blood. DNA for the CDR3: TGCGCCAGCAGCCCAGAGGGTAGGGGGTTGGCCGGGGCCAACGTCCTGACTTTC. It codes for CASSPEGRGLAGANVLTF.